The present TCR beta chain was sequenced within a study of blood T cell repertoires in COVID-19. Study summary: T cells, B-cell-depleted T cells, or PBMCs supplied cDNA or gDNA.

Across 20 to 25 US areas, participants ranged in age from about 18 to 90 years. Participants reported their clinical history, and cohort assignment relied on those reports. Source study methods: Reference gene primer amplification gave nucleated cell count estimates. Libraries were prepared by immunoSEQ multiplex PCR; TCRdb keeps only in-frame clonotypes and omits some of them. From that table come the V and J calls and clone size; the DNA was used to work out D and trimming. The sample consists of 180,000 or so clones, 80% to 90% of them appearing once. The V and J ends lost 7 bases and 4 bases, in that order; junction bases with no gene match: 7. Germline-derived CDR1 and CDR2 are MDHEN and SYDVKM. The CDR3 length is 15 residues.

This sequence joins TRBV28 and TRBJ1-6; 7 nucleotides agree with TRBD1. The sample was PBMCs or T cells enriched from blood (not recorded which). The clonotype was recovered from a woman aged 45 to 65 in a cohort exposed to, infected with or recovered from COVID-19 (not recorded which). For the CDR3, the DNA is TGTGCCAGCACCTCCACAGGGGATTATAATTCACCCCTCCACTTT. Protein: CASTSTGDYNSPLHF.